These T cell receptor beta chains were read from a single sample in a study of blood T cell repertoires in COVID-19. The table came from immunoSEQ multiplex PCR; TCRdb's copy has only in-frame clones and leaves some out. The sample contains roughly 230,000 clones, around 83% of which appear only once. The specimen was peripheral blood. The receptors were sampled from a man in his forties with active or convalescent COVID-19. Each CDR3 is given with its conserved first and last residue. D genes are given only for firm matches. Only some rows state a clone size, as once, few, many or a class for expanded clones.

len: 16; j_gene: TRBJ2-7; v_gene: TRBV7-8; d_gene: TRBD2; abundance: .; CDR3nt: TGTGCCAGCAGCTTAGCGCTCCGACTAGCGGGACACGAGCAGTACTTC; CDR3aa: CASSLALRLAGHEQYF
len: 15; j_gene: TRBJ2-5; v_gene: TRBV19; d_gene: .; abundance: few; CDR3nt: TGTGCCAGTAGTATAGAGGGGCGGTCCCAAGAGACCCAGTACTTC; CDR3aa: CASSIEGRSQETQYF
len: 14; j_gene: TRBJ1-4; v_gene: TRBV5-1; d_gene: TRBD1; abundance: .; CDR3nt: TGCGCCAGCAGAGCCGGGACAGCAAATGAAAAACTGTTTTTT; CDR3aa: CASRAGTANEKLFF
len: 14; j_gene: TRBJ2-2; v_gene: TRBV5-5; d_gene: .; abundance: .; CDR3nt: TGTGCCAGCAGCTTGACTGACATCACCGGGGAGCTGTTTTTT; CDR3aa: CASSLTDITGELFF
len: 14; j_gene: TRBJ1-2; v_gene: TRBV19; d_gene: .; abundance: .; CDR3nt: TGTGCCAGTAGACGGCTGGGGGGAGACTATGGCTACACCTTC; CDR3aa: CASRRLGGDYGYTF
len: 12; j_gene: TRBJ2-7; v_gene: TRBV5-8; d_gene: .; abundance: .; CDR3nt: TGTGCCAGCAGCCCGGGAGTAATAGGGCAGTACTTC; CDR3aa: CASSPGVIGQYF
len: 13; j_gene: TRBJ1-1; v_gene: TRBV25-1; d_gene: .; abundance: .; CDR3nt: TGTGCCAGCTCTTTCCTTTGGAACACTGAAGCTTTCTTT; CDR3aa: CASSFLWNTEAFF
len: 15; j_gene: TRBJ2-7; v_gene: TRBV28; d_gene: .; abundance: .; CDR3nt: TGTGCCAGCAGTTTGATCCAGGACTCATACTACGAGCAGTACTTC; CDR3aa: CASSLIQDSYYEQYF
len: 18; j_gene: TRBJ1-3; v_gene: TRBV10-1; d_gene: .; abundance: .; CDR3nt: TGCGCCAGCAGTGAGGGCCCCCACAGGGAGCATCCTGGAAACACCATATATTTT; CDR3aa: CASSEGPHREHPGNTIYF
len: 14; j_gene: TRBJ2-1; v_gene: TRBV9; d_gene: .; abundance: .; CDR3nt: TGTGCCAGCCAAGCGGAGAGCTCCTACAATGAGCAGTTCTTC; CDR3aa: CASQAESSYNEQFF